This T cell receptor (beta chain) emerged from a study of shared clonotypes between healthy human individuals. On this clone itself: Distinct nucleotide sequences in the sample also encode this CDR3.

Trimming cost V 5 bases and J 2 bases; bases outside gene matches: 6. From germline, CDR1 is SEHNR and CDR2 FQNEAQ (reference sequence). The CDR3 contains 14 residues. Profiled with immunoSEQ multiplex PCR; TCRdb holds only in-frame clones, not every one. The table lists around 1,900,000 clones, 90% to 95% of them singletons, with more than 1.5% in the top ten. CD45RO-negative, CCR7-selected cells formed the naive CD8 fraction, which excluded terminally differentiated effector memory CD45RA+ cells. Sequencing used naive CD8+ T cells from PBMCs. The receptor comes from a man between 18 and 29 years old in good health. Some clones in this sample may be carry-over from other donors' samples. The chain uses TRBV7-9 and TRBJ2-7; 7 nucleotides line up with TRBD1. The CDR3 nucleotides are TGTGCCAGCAGCCTACCGGGACAGCCCTACGAGCAGTACTTC. It codes for CASSLPGQPYEQYF.